This TCR beta chain was observed in a study of T-cell reconstitution after alpha-beta-depleted transplantation in children. The study, taken as a whole, reports: In patients about two months after transplant, alpha-beta T cells reportedly arose from several hundred expanded graft clones. Some patients' high day-60 TCRbeta diversity was traced to surviving recipient T cells and thymic progenitors.

With 9 bases removed from V and 8 bases from J, the gap between germline ends came to 22 bases. CDR1 is LGHNA and CDR2 is YNFKEQ in the germline V gene. This CDR3 has 14 residues. Unique molecular identifiers were incorporated during preparation of the TCRbeta library. TCRdb itself ran the PCR reads through MiXCR, one entry per CDR3 protein. The sample shows fewer than 350,000 distinct CDR3 sequences, around a tenth of them seen only once. Regarding this clonotype: No antigen is known for it.

This sample comprised PBMCs, obtained before TCRalphabeta/CD19-depleted stem cell transplant. This chain uses TRBV4-2 with TRBJ1-2; D unclear. The receptor's source is a boy in the first two years of life with acute myeloid leukemia, due to receive a stem cell transplant. DNA of the CDR3: TGTGCCAGGGGCCCCGGGCTCTTCTATTCGGGCTACACCTTC. It translates to CARGPGLFYSGYTF.